This TCR beta chain was recorded in a study of cytomegalovirus exposure and HLA in healthy donors. With 60 Vbeta and 13 Jbeta primers, the PCR was carried out. As handled by the study authors: Later work found around 80 million unique TCR beta chains, with 9.5 million to 12 million shared. Repertoires were generated with immunoSEQ multiplex PCR, while TCRdb's copy carries only in-frame clones and drops some. V, J and clone size reflect that table, while D and trimming were determined from the DNA. This sample has around 160,000 clones, with 70% to 80% found just once. The CDR3 runs 14 residues. Germline CDR1 is MNHNS and CDR2 is SASEGT. Germline trimming cut 4 bases from V and 7 bases from J; bases unmatched to any gene: 5.

The chain has TRBV6-1 and TRBJ2-3; 10 positions match TRBD1. The sample consisted of PBMCs. The source is a man aged 50-59 years in good health and CMV-seropositive. The CDR3 reads CASSGQGAGYTQYF. CDR3 bases: TGTGCCAGCAGTGGACAGGGGGCCGGGTATACGCAGTATTTT.